Included here is one T cell receptor (beta chain) sequence, with context. What it binds is unknown. Unmatched junction bases numbered 3, after V lost 0 bases and J lost 2 bases. CDR3 length: 16 amino acids. Looked up from germline, CDR1 is MGHRA and CDR2 is YSYEKL. The data stem from a study of T cell responses to AZD1222 COVID-19 vaccine. Study-wide points: Reportedly, close to half of spike-specific TCRs are directed against unmutated variant regions. A mostly white British donor set with more females was recruited, and clonal diversity was possibly underestimated. The study sampled repertoires only after the peak T cell response. Baseline antibody screening turned up just a handful of seropositive AZD1222 recipients.

Method: immunoSEQ multiplex PCR; TCRdb's copy keeps in-frame clones and lacks some. The data hold about 100,000 clones, with roughly 89% observed a single time. The specimen comprised peripheral blood, sampled on day 0 of AZD1222 vaccination. This receptor was obtained from an adult in good health. The chain is built from TRBV4-1 and TRBJ2-1, with 8 positions matching TRBD1. This CDR3 is CASSQDRTGTYNEQFF. CDR3 sequence (DNA): TGCGCCAGCAGCCAAGATCGGACAGGGACCTACAATGAGCAGTTCTTC.